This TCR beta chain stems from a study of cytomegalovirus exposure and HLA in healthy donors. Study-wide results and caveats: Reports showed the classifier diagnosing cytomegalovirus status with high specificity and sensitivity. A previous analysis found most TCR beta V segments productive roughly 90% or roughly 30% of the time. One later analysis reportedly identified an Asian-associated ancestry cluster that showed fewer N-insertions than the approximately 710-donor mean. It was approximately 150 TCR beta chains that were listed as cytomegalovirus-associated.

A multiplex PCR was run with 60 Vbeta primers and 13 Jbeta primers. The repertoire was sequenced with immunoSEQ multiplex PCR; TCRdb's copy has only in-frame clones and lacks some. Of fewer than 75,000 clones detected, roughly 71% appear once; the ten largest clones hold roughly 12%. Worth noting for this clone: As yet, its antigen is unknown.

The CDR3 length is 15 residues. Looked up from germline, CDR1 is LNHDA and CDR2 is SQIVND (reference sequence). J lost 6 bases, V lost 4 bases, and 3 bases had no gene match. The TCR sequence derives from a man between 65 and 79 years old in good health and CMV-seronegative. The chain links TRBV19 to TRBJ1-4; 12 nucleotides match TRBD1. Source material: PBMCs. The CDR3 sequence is CASSSGTGGHEKLFF. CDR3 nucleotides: TGTGCCAGTAGTAGCGGGACAGGGGGCCATGAAAAACTGTTTTTT.